This T cell receptor beta chain was documented in a study of early stage breast cancer tumors. The CDR3 covers 15 residues. Looked up from germline, CDR1 is MNHEY and CDR2 is SMNVEV (reference sequence). V was pared by 6 bases and J by 0 bases, with 14 bases between. Study-level results: In 14 of 16 patients, blood comparison separated tumor from normal breast.

TCRdb keeps only in-frame clones here, not all; method: immunoSEQ multiplex PCR. The profile shows about 48,000 clones, roughly four fifths of them singletons. Worth noting for this clone: The antigen remains unidentified.

The sequenced sample was blood. The chain uses TRBV27 and TRBJ2-5; TRBD1 or TRBD2 may be the D gene (6 bases each). This receptor was taken from a person between 45 and 65 years old with breast cancer. DNA for the CDR3: TGTGCCAGCAGGTTGGGGGGCCCGTACCAAGAGACCCAGTACTTC. This gives the protein CASRLGGPYQETQYF.